The clone carrying this T cell receptor (beta chain) was counted ten times or more. Its matching antigen is unknown. This CDR3 contains 16 residues. CDR1 LGHNA and CDR2 YNFKEQ come from the germline V gene. The V and J ends lost 1 base and 4 bases respectively, with 16 bases between them. These data belong to a study of T cells in Graves' hyperthyroidism and ophthalmopathy. Across the study: It was at initial diagnosis, before any treatment, that peripheral blood was collected. Study results and limitations: Most thyroid clonotypes expanded above 0.001 were also detected in blood.

Amplified regions were TCR beta CDR3 sequences from RNA transcripts. In the first-round RT-PCR of the TCR CDR3, the HTBI primer set was used. TCRdb processed the multiplex PCR reads anew with MiXCR; each CDR3 protein has one entry. This sample has about 480,000 distinct CDR3 sequences, with 13% to 15% found just once. Stability of Graves' hyperthyroidism was defined as absent ophthalmopathy progression within 18 months. Diagnoses used clinical symptoms, serum thyroxine and TRAb, thyroid ultrasound and orbital computed tomography. The chain combines TRBV4-2 with TRBJ1-2, with D perhaps TRBD1 (5 bases). The sequence came from a woman aged 18 to 35 with Graves' hyperthyroidism. The sequenced material came from blood. CDR3 residues: CASSQVSRDGRYGYTF. CDR3 nucleotide sequence: TGTGCCAGCAGCCAAGTCTCGAGGGACGGCCGCTATGGCTACACCTTC.